This TCR beta chain came from a study of cytomegalovirus exposure and HLA in healthy donors. While unrecorded immune exposures were likely, the donors were nominally healthy when sampled. As for this clone: A junction end diverges from the germline sequence, so it may reflect a read error.

Germline loops: CDR1 SGHTA, CDR2 FQGNSA. This CDR3 is 14 amino acids long. PCR primers comprised 60 Vbeta and 13 Jbeta primers. Generated by immunoSEQ multiplex PCR, the TCRdb table keeps only in-frame clones and is missing some. Found here are over 150,000 clones, roughly 75% of them singletons; the top ten hold 1%. J is TRBJ2-1 and V is TRBV7-2, with D possibly TRBD1 on 5 matching bases. Sample: PBMCs. This receptor was obtained from a woman aged 45-59 years in good health and CMV-seropositive. In nucleotides, the CDR3 is TGTGCCGGCAGCTTAGAAAGGGGAAGGGATGAGCAGTTCTTC. Translation: CAGSLERGRDEQFF.